The 20 T cell receptor beta chains listed next were all sequenced from one sample in a study of a mutant IDH1 vaccine in newly diagnosed glioma. Some clones are missing from TCRdb's copy, which holds only in-frame ones; the method was immunoSEQ multiplex PCR. The sample includes about 50,000 clones, around 84% of them seen just once. Antigens of these TCRs are unknown. Noted time point: week 5, during vaccination. In every dose of vaccine, 300 ug of mutant IDH1 20-mer peptide was given alongside topical imiquimod. Sequencing used PBMCs, obtained from a glioma patient whose treatment included an IDH1 peptide vaccine. The receptors originated from a woman in her fifties or sixties with glioma.

The J gene is TRBJ1-2, the V gene TRBV28; TRBD1 aligns across 7 bases. The germline CDR1 and CDR2 sequences are MDHEN and SYDVKM. After removal of 2 bases from V and 4 bases from J, the junction contained 7 bases not matched to a gene. This CDR3 is built from 15 residues. CDR3 coding DNA: TGTGCCAGCAGTTTAGGGACAGAGTCTTTCTATGGCTACACCTTC. Translating gives CASSLGTESFYGYTF.

The genes are TRBV6-6 and TRBJ2-1; no firm D call. In germline, CDR1 is MNHNY, CDR2 SVGAGI (reference sequence). The CDR3 length is 13 residues. The V and J ends lost 2 bases and 3 bases respectively, with 5 bases between them. The CDR3 bases are TGTGCCAGCAGTTACAGAAGCTACAATGAGCAGTTCTTC. It encodes CASSYRSYNEQFF.

This clone has only a few counts. J is TRBJ1-6 and V is TRBV27; D not resolved. Deletions cut 5 bases from V and 9 bases from J, with 14 bases between. Germline CDR1 reads MNHEY; CDR2 reads SMNVEV (reference sequence). The CDR3 spans 14 residues. The CDR3 DNA is TGTGCCAGCAGTCCCGACATGGGTTCTTCACCCCTCCACTTT. Translation: CASSPDMGSSPLHF.

V is TRBV5-6 and J is TRBJ2-1; TRBD1 matches at 7 bases. The V segment lost 0 bases and the J segment 7 bases; nucleotides outside the gene matches: 7. Germline CDR1 and CDR2: SGHDT and YYEEEE. The CDR3 runs 15 residues. CDR3 protein: CASSLDRTGFNEQFF. DNA of the CDR3: TGTGCCAGCAGCTTGGACCGGACAGGTTTTAATGAGCAGTTCTTC. The entire variable domain, with the rest obtained from reference TRBV5-6 and TRBJ2-1, is as follows: DAGVTQSPTHLIKTRGQQVTLRCSPKSGHDTVSWYQQALGQGPQFIFQYYEEEERQRGNFPDRFSGHQFPNYSSELNVNALLLGDSALYLCASSLDRTGFNEQFFGPGTRLTVL.

V gene TRBV7-9 combines with J gene TRBJ1-5; D remains unclear. Germline-derived CDR1 and CDR2 are SEHNR and FQNEAQ (reference sequence). V was shortened by 4 bases and J by 4 bases, with 8 bases between the two germline ends. The CDR3 spans 13 residues. Written as DNA, the CDR3 is TGTGCCAGCAGCTACGGGCGGAATCAGCCCCAGCATTTT. As protein: CASSYGRNQPQHF.

This chain links TRBV10-3 with TRBJ2-3; TRBD1 might be the D (6 bases). CDR3 length: 13 residues. Between the trimmed V and J ends, which lost 6 bases and 5 bases, there was a span of 12 bases. Germline CDR1 and CDR2: ENHRY and SYGVKD. This CDR3 reads CAISPTGKDTQYF. The CDR3 DNA reads TGTGCCATCAGCCCAACAGGGAAAGATACGCAGTATTTT.

The chain couples TRBV19 to TRBJ2-5, with 8 bases fitting TRBD2. V shed 7 bases and J 0 bases; nucleotides not matched to a gene: 4. CDR1 and CDR2 from the germline V gene are LNHDA and SQIVND (reference sequence). The length of the CDR3 is 14 residues. The CDR3 protein is CASNERGYQETQYF. Written as DNA, the CDR3 is TGTGCCAGTAACGAGCGGGGGTACCAAGAGACCCAGTACTTC.

The chain links TRBV6-5 to TRBJ1-1; D is undetermined. Germline V gene data show CDR1 as MNHEY and CDR2 as SVGAGI. The CDR3 contains 15 residues. The V end was cut by 5 bases, the J end by 3 bases, with 16 bases between. CDR3 protein: CASSRAPLRDTEAFF. CDR3 nucleotide sequence: TGTGCCAGCAGTCGTGCTCCCCTAAGGGACACTGAAGCTTTCTTT.

The V gene is TRBV5-1, the J gene TRBJ2-1; unclear D gene. The germline V and J ends were trimmed by 0 bases and 7 bases, with 2 bases remaining between them. The CDR3 sequence is 11 residues long. Germline CDR1 SGHRS, CDR2 YFSETQ. The CDR3 is CASSLENEQFF. CDR3 DNA sequence: TGCGCCAGCAGCTTGGAAAATGAGCAGTTCTTC.

V gene TRBV30 combines with J gene TRBJ2-7, with TRBD2 identical over 10 bases. This CDR3 region has 14 residues. Unmatched junction bases numbered 8, after V lost 2 bases and J lost 7 bases. Germline lookup yields CDR1 GTSNPN and CDR2 SVGIG (reference sequence). CDR3 sequence (DNA): TGTGCCTGGAGTTGGCCAGCGGGGGGGCGGGAGCAGTACTTC. As protein: CAWSWPAGGREQYF.

The rearrangement links TRBV5-6 to TRBJ2-3, with 11 bases lining up with TRBD2. After removal of 1 base from V and 7 bases from J, the junction contained 5 bases not matched to a gene. Germline V gene data show CDR1 as SGHDT and CDR2 as YYEEEE. This CDR3 spans 15 amino acids. The CDR3 loop reads CASSLLTSGSNTQYF. The CDR3 DNA sequence: TGTGCCAGCAGCTTGTTAACTAGCGGGAGCAATACGCAGTATTTT.

This rearrangement joins TRBV27 to TRBJ1-5; D not resolved. In germline, CDR1 is MNHEY, CDR2 SMNVEV (reference sequence). This CDR3 has 14 amino acids. Deletions cut 2 bases from V and 2 bases from J, with 7 bases between. CDR3 coding DNA: TGTGCCAGCAGTTTAGATGGTGGCAATCAGCCCCAGCATTTT. Protein: CASSLDGGNQPQHF.

This chain connects TRBV9 to TRBJ2-5, with 11 bases matching TRBD1. Losses at the gene ends were 0 bases for V and 5 bases for J; bases not matched to a gene: 6. The CDR3 spans 16 residues. Germline assignment: CDR1 SGDLS and CDR2 YYNGEE. CDR3 loop: CASSVAGTGGIETQYF. CDR3 coding DNA: TGTGCCAGCAGCGTAGCCGGGACAGGGGGAATTGAGACCCAGTACTTC.

The J gene is TRBJ2-3, the V gene TRBV6-5; D is unresolved. The CDR3 is made up of 11 amino acids. CDR1 is MNHEY and CDR2 is SVGAGI in the germline V gene. Trimming cost V 7 bases and J 4 bases, with 6 bases left between them. This chain's CDR3 is CASTRADTQYF. The DNA of the CDR3 is TGTGCCAGCACCCGAGCAGATACGCAGTATTTT.

The rearrangement uses TRBV5-1 and TRBJ2-1, with 8 bases lining up with TRBD2. The ends lost 2 bases at V and 0 bases at J; junction bases unmatched: 4. The CDR3 spans 16 residues. The germline gives CDR1 SGHRS, CDR2 YFSETQ. The CDR3 here is CASSLPLAGSYNEQFF. The DNA for the CDR3 is TGCGCCAGCAGCTTACCCCTAGCGGGCTCCTACAATGAGCAGTTCTTC.

The chain carries TRBV2 and TRBJ1-3; D might be TRBD1 (5 bases). Trimming pared 8 bases from V and 0 bases from J, leaving 8 bases between. The CDR3 loop spans 13 amino acids. In germline, CDR1 is SNHLY, CDR2 FYNNEI. The chain's CDR3 is CASRGDSGNTIYF. The CDR3 DNA follows: TGTGCCAGCCGGGGCGACTCTGGAAACACCATATATTTT.

This clone came up once. CDR3 sequence: CASTKSPDWGTEAFF. The CDR3 nucleotides are TGTGCCAGCACCAAGTCGCCAGATTGGGGCACTGAAGCTTTCTTT. The chain is built from TRBV5-6 and TRBJ1-1; D gene unclear. The CDR3 is made up of 15 amino acids. V lost 6 bases and J lost 4, with 19 bases in between. Germline assignment: CDR1 SGHDT and CDR2 YYEEEE.

DNA of the CDR3: TGTGCCAGCAGTTTATCGGGCGGTTCCTCCTACGAGCAGTACTTC. This sequence encodes CASSLSGGSSYEQYF. This chain connects TRBV27 to TRBJ2-7; no clear D. V gave up 0 bases and J gave up 0 bases, with 9 bases separating them. CDR3 size: 15 residues. The germline V gene has CDR1 MNHEY and CDR2 SMNVEV (reference sequence).

This clone has just a few counts. This chain uses TRBV6-6 with TRBJ1-4; no clear D. CDR3 size: 12 residues. The V gene's germline CDR1 is MNHNY and CDR2 SVGAGI (reference sequence). V was clipped by 2 bases and J by 6 bases, with 4 bases between them. The DNA for the CDR3 is TGTGCCAGCAGTTACAAAGATGAAAAACTGTTTTTT. Translating it yields CASSYKDEKLFF.

The chain combines TRBV9 with TRBJ2-2; possible D gene TRBD1, 5 bases. V was cut by 0 bases and J by 1 base, with 10 bases left in between. The CDR3 has 16 amino acids. Germline lookup yields CDR1 SGDLS and CDR2 YYNGEE. CDR3 loop: CASSVARGENTGELFF. CDR3 sequence (DNA): TGTGCCAGCAGCGTAGCTAGGGGTGAGAACACCGGGGAGCTGTTTTTT.